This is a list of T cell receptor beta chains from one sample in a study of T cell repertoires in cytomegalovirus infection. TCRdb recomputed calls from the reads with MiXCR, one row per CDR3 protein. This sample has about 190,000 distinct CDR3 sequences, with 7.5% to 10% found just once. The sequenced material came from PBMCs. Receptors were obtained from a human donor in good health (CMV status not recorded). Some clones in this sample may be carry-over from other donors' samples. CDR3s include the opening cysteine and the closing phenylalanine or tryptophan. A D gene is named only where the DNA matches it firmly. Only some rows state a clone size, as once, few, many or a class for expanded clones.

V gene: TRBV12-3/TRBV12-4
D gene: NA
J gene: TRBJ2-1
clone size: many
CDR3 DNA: TGTGCCAGCAGGACCGGGACCTCAGGAGAGCAGTTCTTC
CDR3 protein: CASRTGTSGEQFF

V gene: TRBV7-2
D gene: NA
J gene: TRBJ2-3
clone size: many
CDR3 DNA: TGTGCCAGCAGCACGGAACCTACTAGCACAGATACGCAGTATTTT
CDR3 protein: CASSTEPTSTDTQYF

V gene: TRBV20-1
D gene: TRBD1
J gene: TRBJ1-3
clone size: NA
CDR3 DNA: TGCAGTGCTTGGGGACAGGGAGGGAACACCATATATTTT
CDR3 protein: CSAWGQGGNTIYF

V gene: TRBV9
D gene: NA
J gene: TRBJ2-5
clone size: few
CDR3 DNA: TGTGCCAGCAGCGTAGACTTTGGGGGATTGATCCAAGAGACCCAGTACTTC
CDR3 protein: CASSVDFGGLIQETQYF

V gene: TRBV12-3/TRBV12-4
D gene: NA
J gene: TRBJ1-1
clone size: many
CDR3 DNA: TGTGCCAGCAGTCCTGGGGGGCCCCCGGAAGCTTTCTTT
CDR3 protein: CASSPGGPPEAFF

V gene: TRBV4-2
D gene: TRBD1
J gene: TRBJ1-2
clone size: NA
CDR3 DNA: TGTGCCAGCAGCCAATCCGCCGCGGGACAGGGAATTGATGGCGACACCTTC
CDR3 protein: CASSQSAAGQGIDGDTF

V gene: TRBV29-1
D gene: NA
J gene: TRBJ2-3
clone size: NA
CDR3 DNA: TGCAGCGGGGAGGAGGGGGTCGATACGCAGTATTTT
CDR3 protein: CSGEEGVDTQYF

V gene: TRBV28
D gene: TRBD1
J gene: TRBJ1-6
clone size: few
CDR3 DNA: TGTGCCAGCAACCGGGACAGGAATTCACCCCTCCACTTT
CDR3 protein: CASNRDRNSPLHF

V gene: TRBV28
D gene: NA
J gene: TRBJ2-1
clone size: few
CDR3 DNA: TGTGCCAGCAGCCCCCCCCGGGATGAGCAGTTCTTC
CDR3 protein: CASSPPRDEQFF

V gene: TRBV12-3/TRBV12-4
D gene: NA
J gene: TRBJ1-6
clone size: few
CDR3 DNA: TGTGCCAGCAGTTACAGCTCCTATAATTCACCCCTCCACTTT
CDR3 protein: CASSYSSYNSPLHF

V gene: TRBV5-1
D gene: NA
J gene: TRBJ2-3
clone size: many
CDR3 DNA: TGCGCCAGCAGCTCCTGGAGGGATGACGGAACAGATACGCAGTATTTT
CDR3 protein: CASSSWRDDGTDTQYF

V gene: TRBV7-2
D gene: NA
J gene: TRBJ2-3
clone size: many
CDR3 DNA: TGTGCCAGCAGCTCCCGGCTGAGGGGGGACCGCACAGATACGCAGTATTTT
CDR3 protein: CASSSRLRGDRTDTQYF

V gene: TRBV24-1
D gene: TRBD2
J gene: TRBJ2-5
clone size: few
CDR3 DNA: TGTGCCACCAGTGGGGCGGGAGGGGCTCAGGAGACCCAGTACTTC
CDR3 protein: CATSGAGGAQETQYF

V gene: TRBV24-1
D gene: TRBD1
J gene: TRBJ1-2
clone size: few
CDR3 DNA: TGTGCCACCAGTGATCCGTTGACAGGGAGCAACACCTTC
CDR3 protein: CATSDPLTGSNTF

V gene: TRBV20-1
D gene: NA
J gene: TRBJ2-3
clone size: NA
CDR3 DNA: TGCAGTGCTCCTGAGGGAACAGATACGCAGTATTTT
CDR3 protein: CSAPEGTDTQYF

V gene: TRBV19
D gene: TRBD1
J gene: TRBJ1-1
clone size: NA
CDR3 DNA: TGTGCCAGTAGTGTTCAAACAGGGGTCACTGAAGCTTTCTTT
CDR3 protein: CASSVQTGVTEAFF

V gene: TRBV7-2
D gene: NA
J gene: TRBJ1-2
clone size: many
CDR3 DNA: TGTGCCAGCAGCTCACGACGGATCTATGGCTACACCTTC
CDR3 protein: CASSSRRIYGYTF

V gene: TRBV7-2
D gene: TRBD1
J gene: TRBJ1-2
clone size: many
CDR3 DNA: TGTGCCAGCAGCTCACGACAGGGACAAAACTATGGCTACACCTTC
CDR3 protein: CASSSRQGQNYGYTF

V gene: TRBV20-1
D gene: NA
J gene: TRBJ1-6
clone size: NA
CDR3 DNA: TGCAGTGCTAGATCGGACACCCCCGGGTCACCCCTCCACTTT
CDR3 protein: CSARSDTPGSPLHF

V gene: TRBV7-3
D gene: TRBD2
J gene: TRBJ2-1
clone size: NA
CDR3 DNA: TGTGCCAGCAGCTTAATCGGCGGGGGTTCCTACAATGAGCAGTTCTTC
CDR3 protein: CASSLIGGGSYNEQFF

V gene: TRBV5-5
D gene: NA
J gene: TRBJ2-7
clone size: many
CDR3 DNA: TGTGCCAGCAGCTTGACAGGGAGCGAGCAGTACTTC
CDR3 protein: CASSLTGSEQYF

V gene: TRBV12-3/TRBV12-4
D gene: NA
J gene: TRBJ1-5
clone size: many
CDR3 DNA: TGTGCCAGCAGTCTCAGGAATCAGCCCCAGCATTTT
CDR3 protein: CASSLRNQPQHF

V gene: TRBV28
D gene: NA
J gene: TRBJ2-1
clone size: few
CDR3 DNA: TGTGCCAGCAGCCTACAGGTCAATGAGCAGTTCTTC
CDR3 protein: CASSLQVNEQFF

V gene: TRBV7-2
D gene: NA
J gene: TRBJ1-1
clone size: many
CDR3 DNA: TGTGCCAGCATCGAAAGACCAGGGAGGACCATCACTGAAGCTTTCTTT
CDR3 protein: CASIERPGRTITEAFF

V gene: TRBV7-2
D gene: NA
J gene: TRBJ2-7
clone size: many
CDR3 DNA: TGTGCCAGCAGCTTCGATAAGGAGCAGTACTTC
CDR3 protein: CASSFDKEQYF

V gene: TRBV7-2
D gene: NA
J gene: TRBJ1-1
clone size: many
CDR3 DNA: TGTGCCAGCAGAACCACAGAGAACACTGAAGCTTTCTTT
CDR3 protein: CASRTTENTEAFF

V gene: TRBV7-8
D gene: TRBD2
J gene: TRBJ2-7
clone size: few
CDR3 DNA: TGTGCCAGCAGCTTAGAGGCTAGCGGGACCACCTACGAGCAGTACTTC
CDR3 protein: CASSLEASGTTYEQYF

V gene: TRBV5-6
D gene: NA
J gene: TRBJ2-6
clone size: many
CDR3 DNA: TGTGCCAGCAGCTATAGGAGTTCTGGGGCCAACGTCCTGACTTTC
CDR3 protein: CASSYRSSGANVLTF

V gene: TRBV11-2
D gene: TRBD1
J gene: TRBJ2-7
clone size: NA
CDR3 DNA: TGTGCCAGCAGCTTCCCTGGGACAGGGGTAAATGAGCAGTACTTC
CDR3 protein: CASSFPGTGVNEQYF

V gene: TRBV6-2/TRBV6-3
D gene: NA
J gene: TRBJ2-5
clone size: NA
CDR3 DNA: TGTGCCAGCAGGCATACAGGTCGCTCTCGGATAGAGACCCAGTACTTC
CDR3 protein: CASRHTGRSRIETQYF